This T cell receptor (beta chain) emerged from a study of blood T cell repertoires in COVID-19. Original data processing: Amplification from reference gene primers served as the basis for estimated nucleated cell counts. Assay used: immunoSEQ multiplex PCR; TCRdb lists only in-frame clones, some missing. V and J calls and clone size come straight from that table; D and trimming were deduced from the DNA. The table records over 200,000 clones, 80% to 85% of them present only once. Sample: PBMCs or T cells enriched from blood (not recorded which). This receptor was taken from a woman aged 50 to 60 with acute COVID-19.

Here the CDR3 reads CASSQTGGGNQPQHF. The CDR3, as DNA: TGCGCCAGCAGCCAGACAGGGGGTGGCAATCAGCCCCAGCATTTT. The chain recombines TRBV4-3 with TRBJ1-5, with 9 bases fitting TRBD1. V gave up 3 bases and J gave up 2 bases; unmatched junction bases: 2. The germline V gene encodes CDR1 LGHNA and CDR2 YSLEER. The CDR3 runs to 15 residues.